These 30 T cell receptor beta chains share one sample of origin, sequenced in a study of HIV-infected patients and healthy controls. Whole blood was used without fractionation, so all unsorted peripheral T cells were included. Alpha and beta constant-region primers primed reverse transcription of about 0.5 ug RNA. Using multiplexing indices, alpha and beta chain libraries were generated apart by chain-specific third strand synthesis. TCRdb re-derived calls from the 5' RACE reads in MiXCR, one entry per CDR3 protein. The table has 15,000 to 20,000 distinct CDR3 sequences, about 9% seen once. Sequencing was performed on blood. The receptors originated from an adult in good health.

This clonotype has at least ten counts. In DNA, the CDR3 is TGTGCCAGCAGTTACTCGATAATCAGGGCGGCGGCCTACGAGCAGTACTTC. This translates into CASSYSIIRAAAYEQYF. This rearrangement joins TRBV6-2 or TRBV6-3 to TRBJ2-7; TRBD1 is a possible D gene (5 bases). V lost 0 bases and J lost 2, with 17 bases in between. The CDR3 contains 17 residues. Germline V gene lookup returns CDR1 MNHEY and CDR2 SVGEGT.

The table lists this clonotype with many counts. The chain uses TRBV4-1 and TRBJ1-2, with D unclear. The germline V and J ends were trimmed by 0 bases and 3 bases, with 11 bases remaining between them. CDR3 length: 15 residues. Germline V gene data show CDR1 as MGHRA and CDR2 as YSYEKL. For the CDR3, the DNA is TGCGCCAGCAGCCAAGATAGCCTGGGGTACTATGGCTACACCTTC. Translation: CASSQDSLGYYGYTF.

This rearrangement joins TRBV15 to TRBJ2-6; 11 nucleotides line up with TRBD1. Germline assignment: CDR1 LNHNV and CDR2 YYDKDF (reference sequence). This CDR3 has 17 amino acids. With V trimmed by 5 bases and J by 3 bases, 6 bases remained unmatched. The CDR3 is CATSGGQGAYGANVLTF. As DNA, the CDR3 is TGTGCCACCAGCGGTGGACAGGGGGCGTATGGGGCCAACGTCCTGACTTTC.

This clonotype was detected only a few times. The gene calls are TRBV14 and TRBJ1-1; no clear D. The ends were cut back, 4 bases at V and 2 bases at J, with 5 bases in the middle. The CDR3 loop spans 12 amino acids. Germline V gene data show CDR1 as SGHDN and CDR2 as FVKESK. CDR3 DNA: TGTGCCAGCAGCCTTTCTAACACTGAAGCTTTCTTT. It yields the protein CASSLSNTEAFF.

This clonotype was counted many times. The chain employs TRBV12-3 or TRBV12-4 and TRBJ2-7, with D hard to call. CDR3 length equals 13 residues. V dropped 6 bases and J dropped 0 bases, with 9 bases sitting between them. CDR3 sequence: CASSSRPSYEQYF. CDR3 nucleotides: TGTGCCAGCAGCTCCCGACCCTCCTACGAGCAGTACTTC.

This clonotype occurred many times. CDR3 residues: CASSWERRRGTGELFF. The CDR3 nucleotides are TGTGCCAGCAGCTGGGAACGGCGTAGGGGCACCGGGGAGCTGTTTTTT. The chain links TRBV7-2 to TRBJ2-2; D possibly corresponds to TRBD1 (5 bases). The CDR3 sequence is 16 residues long. Germline-derived CDR1 and CDR2 are SGHTA and FQGNSA. Trimming cost V 4 bases and J 4 bases, with 16 bases left between them. Using reference TRBV7-2 and TRBJ2-2 for the parts outside the CDR3, the full variable domain is GAGVSQSPSNKVTEKGKDVELRCDPISGHTALYWYRQSLGQGLEFLIYFQGNSAPDKSGLPSDRFSAERTGGSVSTLTIQRTQQEDSAVYLCASSWERRRGTGELFFGEGSRLTVL.

There are many counts of this clonotype. The chain combines TRBV29-1 with TRBJ2-7; 11 positions match TRBD2. The V gene end was trimmed by 6 bases and the J gene end by 1 base; junction bases not matched to a gene: 5. Germline V gene data show CDR1 as SQVTM and CDR2 as ANQGSEA. CDR3 length equals 14 residues. The CDR3 protein is CSVLGLADSYEQYF. Here the CDR3 DNA reads TGCAGCGTCCTGGGACTAGCGGATTCCTACGAGCAGTACTTC.

This clonotype has at least ten counts. This sequence joins TRBV11-2 and TRBJ2-7; D uncertain. Germline CDR1 is SGHAT and CDR2 is FQNNGV. This CDR3 has 15 amino acids. Trimming left V 4 bases short and J 2 bases short, with 15 bases between. Here the CDR3 DNA reads TGTGCCAGCAGCTCGGTCGACGACCGTACCTACGAGCAGTACTTC. Its protein is CASSSVDDRTYEQYF.

The rearrangement joins TRBV12-3 or TRBV12-4 to TRBJ1-2; D is uncertain. The CDR3 totals 15 residues. V lost 6 bases and J lost 1, with 15 bases in between. The CDR3 nucleotides are TGTGCCAGCAGCGAAACGGGGAGGAATAACTATGGCTACACCTTC. As protein: CASSETGRNNYGYTF.

The V and J genes are TRBV2 and TRBJ2-3; 11 bases map to TRBD2. Germline values: CDR1 SNHLY, CDR2 FYNNEI. J was trimmed by 3 bases and V by 6 bases; bases with no gene match: 5. This CDR3 spans 15 amino acids. In DNA, the CDR3 is TGTGCCAGCAGGGGGGGACTAGCGGAAACAGATACGCAGTATTTT. This gives the protein CASRGGLAETDTQYF.

V is TRBV7-9 and J is TRBJ1-1; TRBD1 matches 7 bases. V was clipped by 3 bases and J by 4 bases; unmatched bases: 8. The CDR3 totals 15 residues. Germline CDR1 and CDR2: SEHNR and FQNEAQ (reference sequence). This CDR3 reads CASSFRQGRLTEAFF. The CDR3, as DNA: TGTGCCAGCAGCTTCAGACAGGGTCGCCTCACTGAAGCTTTCTTT.

By frequency in the sample, this clonotype is hyperexpanded (1% or more). The chain employs TRBV2 and TRBJ2-7; unclear D gene. Germline-derived CDR1 and CDR2 are SNHLY and FYNNEI. The V end was cut by 6 bases, the J end by 4 bases, with 10 bases between. This CDR3 region has 12 residues. CDR3: CASSNQRYEQYF. Here the CDR3 DNA reads TGTGCCAGCAGCAACCAGAGGTACGAGCAGTACTTC.

Ten or more counts support this clonotype. The chain couples TRBV2 to TRBJ2-1; D is perhaps TRBD2 (6 bases). Trimming removed 6 bases from V and 0 bases from J, with 9 bases in between. The CDR3 spans 14 residues. The V gene's germline CDR1 is SNHLY and CDR2 FYNNEI. CDR3 coding DNA: TGTGCCAGCAGGGCCGGGAGCTCCTACAATGAGCAGTTCTTC. Protein sequence: CASRAGSSYNEQFF.

This clonotype was detected ten times or more. This chain uses TRBV20-1 with TRBJ2-1, with 8 bases fitting TRBD2. The length of the CDR3 is 17 residues. CDR1 is DFQATT, CDR2 SNEGSKA, per germline (reference sequence). After removal of 3 bases from V and 1 base from J, the junction contained 11 bases not matched to a gene. CDR3 nucleotides: TGCAGTGCTAGGGCGGGGGGCGACTGGGGATCCTACAATGAGCAGTTCTTC. Translation: CSARAGGDWGSYNEQFF.

This clonotype has only a few counts. This chain joins TRBV20-1 and TRBJ2-3; maybe TRBD2 (5 bases). Per the germline V gene, CDR1 is DFQATT and CDR2 is SNEGSKA (reference sequence). V was trimmed by 6 bases and J by 3 bases, leaving 13 bases between them. CDR3 length: 13 amino acids. As DNA, the CDR3 is TGCAGTGCCGCCCGAGGACTTACAGATACGCAGTATTTT. Protein sequence: CSAARGLTDTQYF.

This clonotype was observed at least ten times. The rearrangement joins TRBV7-2 to TRBJ2-5, with 7 bases matching TRBD2. Looked up from germline, CDR1 is SGHTA and CDR2 is FQGNSA. The J segment lost 5 bases and the V segment lost 5 bases, leaving 11 bases of the junction unmatched. The length of the CDR3 is 15 residues. DNA for the CDR3: TGTGCCAGCAGCATGAGCGGCGCTAGCGGCGAGACCCAGTACTTC. Translation: CASSMSGASGETQYF.

This clonotype was recorded many times. This chain links TRBV3-1 with TRBJ2-3; D ambiguous. V lost 4 bases to trimming and J lost 0 bases, with 11 bases between them. This CDR3 has 15 amino acids. The germline V gene encodes CDR1 LGHDT and CDR2 YNNKEL (reference sequence). CDR3 in amino acids: CASSRAIQSTDTQYF. The DNA of the CDR3 is TGTGCCAGCAGCCGGGCTATTCAGAGCACAGATACGCAGTATTTT.

This clonotype was detected ten times or more. V and J are TRBV7-9 and TRBJ1-1; 9 nucleotides line up with TRBD1. J gave up 6 bases and V 5 bases, and 7 bases lay outside the gene matches. Germline V lookup: CDR1 SEHNR, CDR2 FQNEAQ (reference sequence). The CDR3 loop spans 14 amino acids. CDR3 bases: TGTGCCAGCAGCAACCGACAGGGGGATTCTGAAGCTTTCTTT. Its protein product is CASSNRQGDSEAFF.

This clonotype was seen a handful of times. The chain employs TRBV20-1 and TRBJ2-2, with 8 bases lining up with TRBD2. CDR1 is DFQATT, CDR2 SNEGSKA, per germline (reference sequence). V trimming: 4 bases; J trimming: 8 bases; junction bases outside the gene matches: 3. The CDR3 covers 12 residues. The chain's CDR3 is CSATLAGGELFF. Here the CDR3 DNA reads TGCAGTGCTACTTTAGCGGGAGGGGAGCTGTTTTTT.

This clonotype was observed many times. The chain joins TRBV6-6 to TRBJ2-5, with a weak D call TRBD2 (6 bases). V was cut by 5 bases and J by 1 base, with 17 bases left in between. The CDR3 is 16 residues long. CDR1 is MNHNY, CDR2 SVGAGI, per germline (reference sequence). The CDR3 sequence: CASSPGTRDPQETQYF. Written as DNA, the CDR3 is TGTGCCAGCAGTCCCGGGACTCGCGATCCCCAAGAGACCCAGTACTTC.

The table lists this clonotype with a few counts. The CDR3 DNA sequence: TGCAGTGCTTCCTTGGACGCCTACACTGAAGCTTTCTTT. Protein product: CSASLDAYTEAFF. The chain uses TRBV20-1 and TRBJ1-1, with D unclear. This CDR3 has 13 amino acids. V lost 5 bases and J lost 3, with 13 bases in between. Looked up from germline, CDR1 is DFQATT and CDR2 is SNEGSKA (reference sequence).

For this clonotype: Sequence at one end of the junction differs from germline and may be a read error. CDR3 sequence (DNA): TGTGCTAGCAGCCTCTCCCCTTCCAGCTCCTACAATGAGCAGTTCTTC. This encodes CASSLSPSSSYNEQFF. The rearrangement joins TRBV7-7 to TRBJ2-1, with D unresolved. The CDR3 totals 16 residues. CDR1 and CDR2 from the germline V gene are SSHAT and FNYEAQ (reference sequence).

This clonotype was counted a few times. The rearrangement uses TRBV5-6 and TRBJ2-7; a weak D match, TRBD2 (5 bases). V dropped 0 bases and J dropped 6 bases, with 13 bases sitting between them. CDR3 size: 14 residues. The V gene's germline CDR1 is SGHDT and CDR2 YYEEEE. The DNA for the CDR3 is TGTGCCAGCAGCTTGGAACCCGGGAAGGGCGAGCAGTACTTC. It encodes CASSLEPGKGEQYF.

Many counts were recorded for this clonotype. The chain joins TRBV2 to TRBJ2-2; the D gene could be TRBD1 or TRBD2 (5 bases each). Germline V lookup: CDR1 SNHLY, CDR2 FYNNEI. The CDR3 consists of 12 residues. The V and J ends lost 11 bases and 5 bases respectively, with 12 bases between them. CDR3 loop: CAYQGGTGELFF. CDR3 bases: TGTGCCTACCAGGGCGGGACCGGGGAGCTGTTTTTT.

This clonotype occurred many times. V usage is TRBV29-1 and J usage is TRBJ2-5; the D gene is possibly TRBD2 (5 bases). Between the trimmed V and J ends, which lost 6 bases and 3 bases, there was a span of 17 bases. The CDR3 has 14 amino acids. Germline values: CDR1 SQVTM, CDR2 ANQGSEA. The CDR3 DNA reads as TGCAGCGTGCCCAGACGAGGGAAGAAAGAGACCCAGTACTTC. It encodes CSVPRRGKKETQYF. Together with reference TRBV29-1 and TRBJ2-5, the CDR3 gives the full variable domain: SAVISQKPSRDICQRGTSLTIQCQVDSQVTMMFWYRQQPGQSLTLIATANQGSEATYESGFVIDKFPISRPNLTFSTLTVSNMSPEDSSIYLCSVPRRGKKETQYFGPGTRLLVL.

By sample fraction, this clonotype is medium-sized. CDR3: CASSSVQIPNNEQFF. CDR3 sequence (DNA): TGCGCCAGCAGCTCGGTCCAGATCCCTAACAATGAGCAGTTCTTC. The chain joins TRBV5-1 to TRBJ2-1; D remains unclear. CDR1 and CDR2 (germline): SGHRS, YFSETQ. The CDR3 contains 15 residues. With 3 bases removed from V and 5 bases from J, the gap between germline ends came to 15 bases.

This clonotype appeared a few times. This chain links TRBV24-1 with TRBJ2-6; the D gene is possibly TRBD1 (6 bases). Trimming took off 3 bases at V and 4 bases at J, with 18 bases between the two ends. Germline V gives CDR1 KGHDR, CDR2 SFDVKD. This CDR3 has 18 amino acids. CDR3 region: CATSDDRLAPAGANVLTF. Here the CDR3 DNA reads TGTGCCACCAGTGATGACAGGCTTGCTCCGGCGGGGGCCAACGTCCTGACTTTC.

This clonotype was recorded at least ten times. The chain has TRBV28 and TRBJ2-3; 14 bases match TRBD2. Trimming at V came to 3 bases and at J to 2 bases, leaving 4 bases not matched to a gene. The germline gives CDR1 MDHEN, CDR2 SYDVKM. The CDR3 totals 17 residues. CDR3 sequence (DNA): TGTGCCAGCAGTTTCCGGGGACTAGCGGGAGTCACAGATACGCAGTATTTT. This sequence encodes CASSFRGLAGVTDTQYF.

Many counts were recorded for this clonotype. The V and J genes are TRBV3-1 and TRBJ2-5; D remains ambiguous. Germline values: CDR1 LGHDT, CDR2 YNNKEL (reference sequence). The CDR3 spans 15 residues. Trimming shortened V by 6 bases and J by 2 bases, and 16 bases separated the two germline ends. DNA of the CDR3: TGTGCCAGCAGAACAAGGGATACGTCTCAAGAGACCCAGTACTTC. Its translation: CASRTRDTSQETQYF.

This clonotype is classed as medium-sized. The rearrangement uses TRBV15 and TRBJ2-1, with 7 bases identical to TRBD1. The CDR3 length is 16 residues. Germline-derived CDR1 and CDR2 are LNHNV and YYDKDF (reference sequence). V trimming: 0 bases; J trimming: 2 bases; junction bases outside the gene matches: 4. The CDR3 reads CATSRERQGTYNEQFF. CDR3 DNA: TGTGCCACCAGCAGAGAGCGACAGGGAACCTACAATGAGCAGTTCTTC.